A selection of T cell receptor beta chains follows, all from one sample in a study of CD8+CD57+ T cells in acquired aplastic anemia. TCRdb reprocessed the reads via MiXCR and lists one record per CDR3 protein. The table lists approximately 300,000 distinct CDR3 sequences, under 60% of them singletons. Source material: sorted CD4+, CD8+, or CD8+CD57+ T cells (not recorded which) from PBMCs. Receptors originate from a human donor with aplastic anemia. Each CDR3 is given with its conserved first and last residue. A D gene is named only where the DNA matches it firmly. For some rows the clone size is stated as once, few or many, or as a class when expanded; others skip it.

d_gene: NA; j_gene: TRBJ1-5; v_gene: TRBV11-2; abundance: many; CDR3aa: CASRLEGSQPQHF
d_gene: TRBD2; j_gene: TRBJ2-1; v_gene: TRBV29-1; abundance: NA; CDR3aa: CSVSLAGGYNEQFF
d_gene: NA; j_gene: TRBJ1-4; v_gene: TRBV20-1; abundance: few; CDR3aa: CSASQGRTNEKLFF
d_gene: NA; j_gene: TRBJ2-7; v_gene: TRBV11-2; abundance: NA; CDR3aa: CASRSLSSYEQYF
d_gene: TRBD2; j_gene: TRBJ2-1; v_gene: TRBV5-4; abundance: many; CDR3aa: CASSPGLAGGQEQFF
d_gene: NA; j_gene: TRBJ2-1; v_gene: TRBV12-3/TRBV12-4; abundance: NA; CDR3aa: CASTLDVETYNEQFF
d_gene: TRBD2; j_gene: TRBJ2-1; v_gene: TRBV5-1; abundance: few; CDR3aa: CASSSLVGRAPYNEQFF
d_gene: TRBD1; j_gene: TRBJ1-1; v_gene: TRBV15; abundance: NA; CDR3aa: CATTQGATEAFF
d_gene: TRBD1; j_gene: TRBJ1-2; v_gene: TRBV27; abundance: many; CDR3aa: CASSLSRWDRGQGYTF
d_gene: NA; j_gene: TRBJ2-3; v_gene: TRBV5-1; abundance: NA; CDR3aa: CASRGPGTTNTQYF
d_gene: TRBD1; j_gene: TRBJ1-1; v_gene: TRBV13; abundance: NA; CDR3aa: CASSTGGLNTEAFF
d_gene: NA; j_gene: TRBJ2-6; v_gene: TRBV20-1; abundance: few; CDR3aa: CSARFGGSGANVLTF
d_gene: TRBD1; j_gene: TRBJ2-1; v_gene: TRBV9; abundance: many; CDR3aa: CASSVMVTGAYNEQFF
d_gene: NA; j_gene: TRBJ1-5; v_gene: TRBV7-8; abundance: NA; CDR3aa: CASSLVAPFGASNQPQHF
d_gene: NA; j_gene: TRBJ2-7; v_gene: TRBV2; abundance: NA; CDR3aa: CASSLTTVTYEQYF
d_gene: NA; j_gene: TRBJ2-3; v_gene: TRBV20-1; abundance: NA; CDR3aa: CSAEHRRAADTQYF
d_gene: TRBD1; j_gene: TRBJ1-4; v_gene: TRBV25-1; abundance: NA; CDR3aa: CASSSQGSGEKLFF
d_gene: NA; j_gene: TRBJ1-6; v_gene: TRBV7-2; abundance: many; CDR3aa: CASSLFGQPNSPLHF
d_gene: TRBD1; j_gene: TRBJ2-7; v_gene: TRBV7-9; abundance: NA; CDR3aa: CASSQALGTDTYEQYF
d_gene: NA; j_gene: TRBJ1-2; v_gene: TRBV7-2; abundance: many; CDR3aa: CASSLVTTLTANYGYTF
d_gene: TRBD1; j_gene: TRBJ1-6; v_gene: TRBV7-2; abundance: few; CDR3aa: CASSQGGVGSPLHF
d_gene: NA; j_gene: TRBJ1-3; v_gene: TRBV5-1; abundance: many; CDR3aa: CASSHSKSGNTIYF
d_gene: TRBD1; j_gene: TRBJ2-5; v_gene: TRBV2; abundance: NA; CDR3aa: CASSPPGDRDQETQYF
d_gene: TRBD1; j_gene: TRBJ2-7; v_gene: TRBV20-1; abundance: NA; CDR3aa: CSARDRGVSYEQYF
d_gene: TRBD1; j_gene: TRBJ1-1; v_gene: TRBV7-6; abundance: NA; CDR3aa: CASSLGTGGSFF
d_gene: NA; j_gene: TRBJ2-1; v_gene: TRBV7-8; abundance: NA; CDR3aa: CASSFRRAPSYNEQFF
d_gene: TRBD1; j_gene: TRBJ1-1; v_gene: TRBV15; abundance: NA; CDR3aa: CATSIDRGNTEAFF
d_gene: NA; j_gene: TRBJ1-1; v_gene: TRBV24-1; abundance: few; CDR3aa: CATSGGGGTEAFF
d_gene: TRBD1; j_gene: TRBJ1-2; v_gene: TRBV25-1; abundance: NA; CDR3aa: CASSLRDSSFYGYTF
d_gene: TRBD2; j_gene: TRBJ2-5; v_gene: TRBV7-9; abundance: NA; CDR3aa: CASSLPGTSGSAQYF
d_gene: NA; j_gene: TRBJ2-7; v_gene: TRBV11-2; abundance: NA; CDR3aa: CASSPNPTTEQYF
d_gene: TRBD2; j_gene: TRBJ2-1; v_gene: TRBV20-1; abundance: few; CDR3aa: CSATPPSGDVNEQFF
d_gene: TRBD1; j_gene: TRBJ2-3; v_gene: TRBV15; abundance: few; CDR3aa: CATSRTIVGQGASDTQYF
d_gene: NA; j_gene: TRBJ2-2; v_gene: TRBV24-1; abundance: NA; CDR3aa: CATSDSEGRPGELFF
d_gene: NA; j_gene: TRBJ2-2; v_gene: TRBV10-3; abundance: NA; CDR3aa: CAISESTSASNTGELFF
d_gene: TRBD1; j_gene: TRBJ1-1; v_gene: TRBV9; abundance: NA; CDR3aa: CASSARDRANTEAFF
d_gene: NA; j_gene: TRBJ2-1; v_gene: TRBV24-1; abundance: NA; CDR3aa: CATAAGAGVSEQFF
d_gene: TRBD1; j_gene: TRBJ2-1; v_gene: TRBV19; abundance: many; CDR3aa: CASSRQGGTYNEQFF
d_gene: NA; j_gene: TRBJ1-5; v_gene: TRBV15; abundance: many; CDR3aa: CATSLEYSNQPQHF
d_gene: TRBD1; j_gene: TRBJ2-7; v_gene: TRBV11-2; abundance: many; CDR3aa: CASSWTGTGPYEQYF
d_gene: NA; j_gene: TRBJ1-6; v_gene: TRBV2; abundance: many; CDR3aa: CASSEFAGVSPLHF
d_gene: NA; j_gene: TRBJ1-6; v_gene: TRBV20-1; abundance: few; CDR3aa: CSARRDYNSPLHF